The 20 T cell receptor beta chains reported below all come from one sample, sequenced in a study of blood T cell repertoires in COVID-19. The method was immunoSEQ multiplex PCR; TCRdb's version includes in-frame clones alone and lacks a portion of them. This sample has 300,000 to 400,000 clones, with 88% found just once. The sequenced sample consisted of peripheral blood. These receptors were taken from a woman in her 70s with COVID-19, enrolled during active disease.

In DNA form, the CDR3 reads TGCGCCAGCAGTCACCCATGGACAGGGGGGACGACTGAAGCTTTCTTT. Translating gives CASSHPWTGGTTEAFF. The rearrangement uses TRBV23-1 and TRBJ1-1; 10 nucleotides match TRBD1. TRBV23-1 belongs to the ORF category, with a function that is uncertain. CDR3 length equals 16 residues. V trimming: 3 bases; J trimming: 5 bases; junction bases outside the gene matches: 9.

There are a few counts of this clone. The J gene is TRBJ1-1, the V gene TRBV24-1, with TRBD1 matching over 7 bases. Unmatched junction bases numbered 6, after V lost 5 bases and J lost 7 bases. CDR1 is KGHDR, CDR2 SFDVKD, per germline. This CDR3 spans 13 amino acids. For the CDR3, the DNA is TGTGCCACCAGTGGGGGTCGGACAGGTGAAGCTTTCTTT. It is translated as CATSGGRTGEAFF.

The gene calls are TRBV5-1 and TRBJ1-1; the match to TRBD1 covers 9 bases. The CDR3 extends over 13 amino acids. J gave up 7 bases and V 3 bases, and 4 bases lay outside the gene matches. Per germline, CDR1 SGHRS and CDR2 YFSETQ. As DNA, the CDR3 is TGCGCCAGCAGCTCTGGACAGGGGATTGAAGCTTTCTTT. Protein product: CASSSGQGIEAFF.

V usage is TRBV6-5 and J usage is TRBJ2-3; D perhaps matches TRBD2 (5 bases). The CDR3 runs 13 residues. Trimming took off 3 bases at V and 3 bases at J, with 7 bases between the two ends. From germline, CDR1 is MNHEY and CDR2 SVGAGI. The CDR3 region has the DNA TGTGCCAGCAGTTATAGGGAGACAGATACGCAGTATTTT. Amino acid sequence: CASSYRETDTQYF.

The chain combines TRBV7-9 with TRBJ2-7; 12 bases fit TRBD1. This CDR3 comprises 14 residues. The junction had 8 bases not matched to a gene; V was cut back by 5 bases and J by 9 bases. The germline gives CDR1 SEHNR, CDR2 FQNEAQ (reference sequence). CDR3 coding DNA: TGTGCCAGCAGCGCATGGGGACAGGGGGCGAGGCAGTACTTC. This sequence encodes CASSAWGQGARQYF.

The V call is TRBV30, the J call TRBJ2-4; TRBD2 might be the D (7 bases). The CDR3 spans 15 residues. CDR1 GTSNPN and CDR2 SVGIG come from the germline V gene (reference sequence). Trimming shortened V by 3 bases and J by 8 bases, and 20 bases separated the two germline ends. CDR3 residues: CAWSLPGGGGDIQYF. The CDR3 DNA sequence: TGTGCCTGGAGCCTCCCCGGAGGGGGGGGAGACATTCAGTACTTC.

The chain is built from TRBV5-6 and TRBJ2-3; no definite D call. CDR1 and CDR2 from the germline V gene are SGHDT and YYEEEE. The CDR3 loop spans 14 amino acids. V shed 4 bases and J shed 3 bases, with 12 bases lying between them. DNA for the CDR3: TGTGCCAGCAGCCCGACACCCTTTACAGATACGCAGTATTTT. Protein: CASSPTPFTDTQYF.

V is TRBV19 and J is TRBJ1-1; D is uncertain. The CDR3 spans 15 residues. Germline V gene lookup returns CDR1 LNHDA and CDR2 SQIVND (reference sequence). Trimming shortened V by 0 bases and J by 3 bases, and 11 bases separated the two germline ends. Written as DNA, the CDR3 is TGTGCCAGTAGTATAGACAGTCGCGGGGACACTGAAGCTTTCTTT. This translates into CASSIDSRGDTEAFF.

CDR3 DNA: TGTGCCAGCTCATGGACAGGGGGCAAGAACAATGAGCAGTTCTTC. This translates into CASSWTGGKNNEQFF. V and J are TRBV18 and TRBJ2-1; 11 bases are shared with TRBD1. The CDR3 is made up of 15 amino acids. V dropped 5 bases and J dropped 5; count of bases not matched to a gene: 5. Germline assignment: CDR1 KGHSH and CDR2 LQKENI. Full variable domain (missing parts from reference TRBV18 and TRBJ2-1): NAGVMQNPRHLVRRRGQEARLRCSPMKGHSHVYWYRQLPEEGLKFMVYLQKENIIDESGMPKERFSAEFPKEGPSILRIQQVVRGDSAAYFCASSWTGGKNNEQFFGPGTRLTVL.

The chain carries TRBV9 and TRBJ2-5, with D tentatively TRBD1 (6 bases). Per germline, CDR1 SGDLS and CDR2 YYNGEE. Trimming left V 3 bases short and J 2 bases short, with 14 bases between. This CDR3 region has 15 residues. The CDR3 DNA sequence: TGTGCCAGCAGCGCCTCCGGGACAAAACAAGAGACCCAGTACTTC. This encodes CASSASGTKQETQYF.

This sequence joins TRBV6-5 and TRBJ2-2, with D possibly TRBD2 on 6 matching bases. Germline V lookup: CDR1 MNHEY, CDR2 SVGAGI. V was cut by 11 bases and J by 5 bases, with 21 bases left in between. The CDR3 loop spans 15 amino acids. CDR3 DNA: TGTGCCTGCATCCCCCCGGGACTGGGAACCGGGGAGCTGTTTTTT. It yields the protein CACIPPGLGTGELFF.

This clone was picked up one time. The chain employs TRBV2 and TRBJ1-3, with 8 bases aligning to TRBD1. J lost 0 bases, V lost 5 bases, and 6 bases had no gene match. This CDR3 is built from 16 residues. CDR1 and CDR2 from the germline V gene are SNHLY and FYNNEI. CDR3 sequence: CASSMGQAFSGNTIYF. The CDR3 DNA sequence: TGTGCCAGCAGTATGGGACAGGCGTTCTCTGGAAACACCATATATTTT.

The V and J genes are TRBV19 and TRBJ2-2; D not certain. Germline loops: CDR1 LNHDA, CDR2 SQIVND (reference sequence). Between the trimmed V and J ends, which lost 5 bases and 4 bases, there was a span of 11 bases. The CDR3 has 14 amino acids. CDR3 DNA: TGTGCCAGTAGTCTGGGCACACGCACCGGGGAGCTGTTTTTT. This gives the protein CASSLGTRTGELFF.

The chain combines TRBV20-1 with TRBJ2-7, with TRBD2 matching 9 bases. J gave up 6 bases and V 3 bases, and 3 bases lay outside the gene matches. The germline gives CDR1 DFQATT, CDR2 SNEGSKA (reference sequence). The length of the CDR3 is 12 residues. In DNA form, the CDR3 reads TGCAGTGCTAGTCGCGGGGGGGCCGAGCAGTACTTC. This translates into CSASRGGAEQYF.

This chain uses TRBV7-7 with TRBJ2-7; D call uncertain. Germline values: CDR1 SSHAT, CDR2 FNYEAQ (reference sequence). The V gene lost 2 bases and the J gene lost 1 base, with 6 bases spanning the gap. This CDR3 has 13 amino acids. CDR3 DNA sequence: TGTGCCAGCAGCTTACAACAGTCCTACGAGCAGTACTTC. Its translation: CASSLQQSYEQYF.

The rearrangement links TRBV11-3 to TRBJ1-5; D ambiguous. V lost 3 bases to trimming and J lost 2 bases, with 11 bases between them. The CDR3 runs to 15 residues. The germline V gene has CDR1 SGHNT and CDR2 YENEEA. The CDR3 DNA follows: TGTGCCAGCAGCTTTAGGTGTGAGGGCAATCAGCCCCAGCATTTT. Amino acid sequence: CASSFRCEGNQPQHF.

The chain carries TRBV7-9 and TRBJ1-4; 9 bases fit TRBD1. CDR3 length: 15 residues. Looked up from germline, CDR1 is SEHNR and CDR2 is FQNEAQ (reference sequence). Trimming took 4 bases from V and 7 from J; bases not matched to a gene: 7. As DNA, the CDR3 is TGTGCCAGCAGCTCCAGACAGGGGGTGACTGAAAAACTGTTTTTT. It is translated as CASSSRQGVTEKLFF.

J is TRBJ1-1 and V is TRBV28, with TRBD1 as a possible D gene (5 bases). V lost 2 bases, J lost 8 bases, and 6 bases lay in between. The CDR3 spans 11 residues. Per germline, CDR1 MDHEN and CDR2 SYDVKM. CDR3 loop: CASSLRTEAFF. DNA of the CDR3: TGTGCCAGCAGTTTAAGGACAGAAGCTTTCTTT. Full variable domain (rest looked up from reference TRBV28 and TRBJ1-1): DVKVTQSSRYLVKRTGEKVFLECVQDMDHENMFWYRQDPGLGLRLIYFSYDVKMKEKGDIPEGYSVSREKKERFSLILESASTNQTSMYLCASSLRTEAFFGQGTRLTVV.

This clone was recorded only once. CDR3 coding DNA: TGTGCCAGCAGCAAAGGCACGAGGGTGGGACAGGGAGGACCAAATAGCAATCAGCCCCAGCATTTT. Its protein product is CASSKGTRVGQGGPNSNQPQHF. The J gene is TRBJ1-5, the V gene TRBV21-1; the D call of TRBD1 is as the table states it, not checked on the DNA. TRBV21-1 is assigned pseudogene status. The length of the CDR3 is 22 residues.

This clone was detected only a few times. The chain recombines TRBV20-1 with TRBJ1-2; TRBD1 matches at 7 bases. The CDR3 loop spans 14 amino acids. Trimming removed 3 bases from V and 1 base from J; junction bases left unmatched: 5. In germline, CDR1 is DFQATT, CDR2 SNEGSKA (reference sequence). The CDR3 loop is CSASEGQINYGYTF. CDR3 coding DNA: TGCAGTGCTAGTGAGGGACAGATTAACTATGGCTACACCTTC.